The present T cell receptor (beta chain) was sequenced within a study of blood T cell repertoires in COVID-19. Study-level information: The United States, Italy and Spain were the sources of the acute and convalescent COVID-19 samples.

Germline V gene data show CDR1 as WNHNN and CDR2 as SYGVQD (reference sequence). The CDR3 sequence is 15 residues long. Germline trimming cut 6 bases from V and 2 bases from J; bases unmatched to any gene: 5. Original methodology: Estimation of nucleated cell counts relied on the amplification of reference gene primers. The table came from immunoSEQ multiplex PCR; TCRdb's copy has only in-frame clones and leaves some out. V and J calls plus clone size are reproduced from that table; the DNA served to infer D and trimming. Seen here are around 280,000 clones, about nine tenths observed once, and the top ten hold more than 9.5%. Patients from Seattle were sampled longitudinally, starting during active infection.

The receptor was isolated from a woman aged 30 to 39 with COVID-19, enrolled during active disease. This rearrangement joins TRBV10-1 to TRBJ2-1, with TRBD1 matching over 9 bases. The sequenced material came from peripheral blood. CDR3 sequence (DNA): TGCGCCAGCAGAGCGGACAGGGGCCCCTACAATGAGCAGTTCTTC. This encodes CASRADRGPYNEQFF.